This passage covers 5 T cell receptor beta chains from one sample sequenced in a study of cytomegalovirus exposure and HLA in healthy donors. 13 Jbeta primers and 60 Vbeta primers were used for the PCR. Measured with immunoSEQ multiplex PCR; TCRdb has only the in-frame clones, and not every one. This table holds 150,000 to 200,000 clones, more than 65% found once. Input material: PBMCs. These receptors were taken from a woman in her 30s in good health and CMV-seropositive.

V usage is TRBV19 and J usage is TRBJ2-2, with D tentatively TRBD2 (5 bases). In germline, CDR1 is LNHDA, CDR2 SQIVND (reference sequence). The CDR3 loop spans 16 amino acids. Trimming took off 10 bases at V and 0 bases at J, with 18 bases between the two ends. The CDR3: CATLRFSGANTGELFF. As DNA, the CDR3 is TGTGCCACCCTAAGATTTTCCGGGGCGAACACCGGGGAGCTGTTTTTT.

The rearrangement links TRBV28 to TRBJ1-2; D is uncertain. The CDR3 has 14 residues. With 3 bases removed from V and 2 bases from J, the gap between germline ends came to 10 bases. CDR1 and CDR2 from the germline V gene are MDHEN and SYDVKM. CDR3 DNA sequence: TGTGCCAGCAGTTTTCACAGCGGAAACTATGGCTACACCTTC. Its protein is CASSFHSGNYGYTF.

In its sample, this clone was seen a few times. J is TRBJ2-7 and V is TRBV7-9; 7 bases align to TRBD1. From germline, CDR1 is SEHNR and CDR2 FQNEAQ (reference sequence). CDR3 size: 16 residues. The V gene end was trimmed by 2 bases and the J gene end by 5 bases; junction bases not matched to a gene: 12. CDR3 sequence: CASSLRGSTGLDEQYF. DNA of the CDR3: TGTGCCAGCAGCTTAAGGGGCTCGACAGGGCTCGACGAGCAGTACTTC.

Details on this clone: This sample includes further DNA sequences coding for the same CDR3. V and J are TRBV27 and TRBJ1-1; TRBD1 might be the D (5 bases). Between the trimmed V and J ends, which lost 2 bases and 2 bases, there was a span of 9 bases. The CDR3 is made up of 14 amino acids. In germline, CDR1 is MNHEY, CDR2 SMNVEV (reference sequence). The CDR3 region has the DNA TGTGCCAGCAGTTTAGGGGCGGTAAACACTGAAGCTTTCTTT. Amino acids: CASSLGAVNTEAFF.

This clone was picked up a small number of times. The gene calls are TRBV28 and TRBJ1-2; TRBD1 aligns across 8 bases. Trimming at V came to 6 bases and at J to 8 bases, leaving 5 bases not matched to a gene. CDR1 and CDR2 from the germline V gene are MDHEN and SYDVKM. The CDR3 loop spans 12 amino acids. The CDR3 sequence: CASSLDRAGYTF. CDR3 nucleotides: TGTGCCAGCAGCTTGGACAGGGCCGGCTACACCTTC.